The 8 T cell receptor beta chains below come from one sample, sequenced in a study of blood T cell repertoires in COVID-19. Repertoires were generated with immunoSEQ multiplex PCR, while TCRdb's copy carries only in-frame clones and drops some. The repertoire holds roughly 40,000 clones, with around 83% as singletons. The sample comprised peripheral blood. These receptors came from a woman aged 70-85 years in a cohort sampled during active COVID-19.

This clone was recorded a few times. J is TRBJ2-1 and V is TRBV24-1, with D perhaps TRBD2 (5 bases). Trimming left V 1 base short and J 6 bases short, with 6 bases between. In germline, CDR1 is KGHDR, CDR2 SFDVKD. The CDR3 has 13 amino acids. The CDR3 DNA reads as TGTGCCACCAGTGATTTTACTAGCAATGAGCAGTTCTTC. Translating gives CATSDFTSNEQFF.

The chain links TRBV10-1 to TRBJ2-1; 9 bases are shared with TRBD2. V lost 4 bases to trimming and J lost 5 bases; unmatched junction nucleotides: 6. CDR3 length: 15 residues. Germline CDR1 WNHNN, CDR2 SYGVQD (reference sequence). The CDR3 here is CASSAHSGSDNEQFF. Here the CDR3 DNA reads TGCGCCAGCAGTGCTCATAGCGGGAGCGACAATGAGCAGTTCTTC.

The CDR3 region has the DNA TGTGCCATCAGTGAACGGGGTACTAACTATGGCTACACCTTC. This sequence encodes CAISERGTNYGYTF. The chain has TRBV10-3 and TRBJ1-2, with D unclear. V lost 3 bases and J 0 bases, leaving 8 bases between the germline ends. There are 14 residues in the CDR3. CDR1 and CDR2 from the germline V gene are ENHRY and SYGVKD.

In this sample, this clone turned up a few times. Written as DNA, the CDR3 is TGTGCCATCAGTGGGGGGGACAGGGTTAACTACGAGCAGTACTTC. It yields the protein CAISGGDRVNYEQYF. The genes are TRBV10-3 and TRBJ2-7; TRBD1 matches at 9 bases. The CDR3 extends over 15 amino acids. Looked up from germline, CDR1 is ENHRY and CDR2 is SYGVKD. With V trimmed by 4 bases and J by 3 bases, 7 bases remained unmatched.

The genes are TRBV19 and TRBJ2-7; TRBD1 matches 7 bases. After removal of 3 bases from V and 3 bases from J, the junction contained 5 bases not matched to a gene. The germline CDR1 and CDR2 sequences are LNHDA and SQIVND (reference sequence). The length of the CDR3 is 14 residues. CDR3 amino acids: CASSIRTGGYEQYF. The DNA of the CDR3 is TGTGCCAGTAGTATTCGGACAGGCGGCTACGAGCAGTACTTC.

This clone was found once. The rearrangement links TRBV3-1 (or the pseudogene TRBV3-2) to TRBJ1-3; 10 bases line up with TRBD1. The V gene end was trimmed by 4 bases and the J gene end by 4 bases; junction bases not matched to a gene: 7. The CDR3 has 16 residues. The V gene's germline CDR1 is LGHDT and CDR2 YNNKEL (reference sequence). CDR3 nucleotide sequence: TGTGCCAGCAGCCTGGGACAGGGGCTTACCGGAAACACCATATATTTT. Translated: CASSLGQGLTGNTIYF.

The table lists this clone with a few counts. The gene calls are TRBV11-3 and TRBJ2-2; unclear D gene. Trimming stripped 0 bases from V and 7 bases from J, with 3 bases between. There are 12 residues in the CDR3. CDR1 is SGHNT and CDR2 is YENEEA in the germline V gene. The CDR3 DNA follows: TGTGCCAGCAGCTTAGATATCGGGGAGCTGTTTTTT. Translation gives CASSLDIGELFF. The complete variable domain, with remaining parts taken from reference TRBV11-3 and TRBJ2-2, reads EAGVVQSPRYKIIEKKQPVAFWCNPISGHNTLYWYLQNLGQGPELLIRYENEEAVDDSQLPKDRFSAERLKGVDSTLKIQPAELGDSAVYLCASSLDIGELFFGEGSRLTVL.

This clone was detected once. The chain is built from TRBV23-1 and TRBJ1-1; D is ambiguous. TRBV23-1 is given ORF status, its function remaining uncertain. CDR3 length equals 13 residues. V lost 4 bases to trimming and J lost 5 bases, with 11 bases between them. The CDR3 reads CASSPRYSTEAFF. Written as DNA, the CDR3 is TGCGCCAGCAGTCCGAGGTATAGTACTGAAGCTTTCTTT.